These T cell receptor beta chains were read from a single sample in a study of technical replicates of blood from a handful of donors. Assay used: immunoSEQ multiplex PCR; TCRdb lists only in-frame clones, some missing. Among 60,000 to 80,000 clones listed, about 91% were seen once. The sequencing input was T cells isolated from PBMCs. These receptors were collected from a human donor in good health. CDR3s include the opening cysteine and the closing phenylalanine or tryptophan. A D gene is named only where the DNA matches it firmly. Clone sizes are given selectively: once, few, many, or a class where the clone is expanded.

>TRBJ2-5|TRBV5-1|.|TRBD1
CASSRGQGGTQYF
TGCGCCAGCAGCAGGGGACAGGGGGGGACCCAGTACTTC
>TRBJ2-3|TRBV7-9|.|.
CASSSPGRTAVWVTDTQYF
TGTGCCAGCAGCTCCCCAGGGCGTACCGCCGTGTGGGTCACAGATACGCAGTATTTT
>TRBJ1-2|TRBV7-8|.|.
CASSLRQQTNYGYTF
TGTGCCAGCAGCTTAAGACAGCAGACTAACTATGGCTACACCTTC
>TRBJ2-3|TRBV6-6|.|TRBD2
CASRETSGASTDTQYF
TGTGCCAGCAGAGAGACTAGCGGGGCTAGCACAGATACGCAGTATTTT
>TRBJ2-4|TRBV6-1|.|TRBD2
CASSTNGLAQGIQYF
TGTGCCAGCAGTACCAATGGACTAGCGCAGGGCATTCAGTACTTC
>TRBJ1-1|TRBV7-9|few|.
CASSGDKYLSEAFF
TGTGCCAGCAGCGGGGACAAGTACCTAAGCGAAGCTTTCTTT
>TRBJ1-4|TRBV9|.|TRBD1
CASSGQGAPLANEKLFF
TGTGCCAGCAGTGGACAGGGGGCACCGCTTGCTAATGAAAAACTGTTTTTT
>TRBJ2-3|TRBV5-1|.|.
CASTQGGRASDTQYF
TGCGCCAGCACCCAAGGGGGGAGGGCCTCAGATACGCAGTATTTT
>TRBJ2-3|TRBV18|.|TRBD2
CASSPLGREIDTQYF
TGTGCCAGCTCACCACTTGGGCGGGAGATTGATACGCAGTATTTT
>TRBJ2-7|TRBV4-2|once|TRBD2
CASSQVAGVESYEQYF
TGTGCCAGCAGCCAAGTAGCGGGAGTAGAGTCCTACGAGCAGTACTTC
>TRBJ1-1|TRBV6-5|.|.
CASSYSTGLAFF
TGTGCCAGCAGTTACTCGACAGGTCTAGCTTTCTTT
>TRBJ1-5|TRBV2|.|.
CASGGRGSNQPQHF
TGTGCCAGCGGGGGCAGAGGAAGCAATCAGCCCCAGCATTTT
>TRBJ1-2|TRBV5-6|few|TRBD1
CASSGDSNYGYTF
TGTGCCAGCAGCGGGGACAGTAACTATGGCTACACCTTC
>TRBJ2-7|TRBV11-3|.|TRBD2
CASSYISGRYEQYF
TGTGCCAGCAGCTATATTAGCGGGAGGTACGAGCAGTACTTC
>TRBJ2-7|TRBV7-9|.|.
CASSPKGPYEQYF
TGTGCCAGCAGCCCCAAGGGGCCCTACGAGCAGTACTTC
>TRBJ2-3|TRBV6-5|.|.
CASSPAGGSTDTQYF
TGTGCCAGCAGTCCCGCCGGGGGTAGCACAGATACGCAGTATTTT
>TRBJ2-1|TRBV9|.|.
CASSGSLVVYNEQFF
TGTGCCAGCAGCGGATCACTAGTCGTCTACAATGAGCAGTTCTTC
>TRBJ2-7|TRBV19|.|.
CASSSTGIYEQYF
TGTGCCAGTAGTAGCACAGGGATCTACGAGCAGTACTTC
>TRBJ2-1|TRBV13|.|TRBD1
CASSLGRGRNNEQFF
TGTGCCAGCAGCTTAGGCAGGGGGCGTAATAATGAGCAGTTCTTC
>TRBJ2-7|TRBV11-3|once|TRBD1
CASSLQLGGTGAYEQYF
TGTGCCAGCAGCCTTCAGTTAGGAGGGACAGGGGCCTACGAGCAGTACTTC
>TRBJ1-1|TRBV28|.|.
CASSLLVMNTEAFF
TGTGCCAGCAGTTTACTAGTTATGAACACTGAAGCTTTCTTT
>TRBJ2-3|TRBV9|.|TRBD2
CASSGGGALRLAGSTDTQYF
TGTGCCAGCAGCGGCGGGGGGGCCCTCAGACTAGCGGGGAGCACAGATACGCAGTATTTT
>TRBJ2-7|TRBV28|.|TRBD2
CASSLGLAGRSYEQYF
TGTGCCAGCAGTTTGGGCCTAGCGGGAAGGTCCTACGAGCAGTACTTC
>TRBJ1-5|TRBV5-6|.|TRBD1
CASSIRDRGNQPQHF
TGTGCCAGCAGCATCCGAGACAGGGGAAATCAGCCCCAGCATTTT
>TRBJ2-1|TRBV9|.|.
CASSVVEGVHEQFF
TGTGCCAGCAGCGTAGTGGAAGGGGTCCATGAGCAGTTCTTC
>TRBJ1-1|TRBV9|.|.
CASSVGEQDYRNTEAFF
TGTGCCAGCAGCGTAGGTGAACAGGACTACAGGAACACTGAAGCTTTCTTT
>TRBJ2-5|TRBV7-2|.|TRBD2
CASSLVGLAGPGETQYF
TGTGCCAGCAGCTTAGTGGGACTAGCGGGCCCCGGAGAGACCCAGTACTTC
>TRBJ2-5|TRBV7-3|.|.
CASSLYGGRETQYF
TGTGCCAGCAGCTTATACGGGGGGCGAGAGACCCAGTACTTC
>TRBJ2-7|TRBV28|.|.
CASSFSASEQYF
TGTGCCAGCAGTTTTTCAGCGTCCGAGCAGTACTTC
>TRBJ2-7|TRBV5-1|.|TRBD1
CASSLAGGPYEQYF
TGCGCCAGCAGCTTGGCAGGGGGTCCCTACGAGCAGTACTTC
>TRBJ2-3|TRBV28|.|.
CASRSTDTSTDTQYF
TGTGCCAGCAGGTCCACTGACACTAGCACAGATACGCAGTATTTT
>TRBJ2-7|TRBV27|.|TRBD1
CASSPQGAYEFEQYF
TGTGCCAGCAGTCCTCAGGGGGCCTATGAGTTCGAGCAGTACTTC
>TRBJ1-2|TRBV7-2|.|.
CASSSGRQVGGYTF
TGTGCCAGCAGCTCTGGCAGACAGGTCGGTGGCTACACCTTC
>TRBJ1-1|TRBV28|.|.
CASSFRGYTEAFF
TGTGCCAGCAGTTTCAGGGGATATACTGAAGCTTTCTTT
>TRBJ2-1|TRBV9|.|.
CASSVAGGNEQFF
TGTGCCAGCAGCGTAGCTGGGGGGAATGAGCAGTTCTTC
>TRBJ2-7|TRBV7-2|.|TRBD2
CASSWGLAAYEQYF
TGTGCCAGCAGCTGGGGACTAGCGGCCTACGAGCAGTACTTC
>TRBJ2-7|TRBV7-8|.|.
CASSPMFQEQYF
TGTGCCAGCAGCCCCATGTTTCAGGAGCAGTACTTC
>TRBJ2-7|TRBV14|.|.
CASSQPGAYEQYF
TGTGCCAGCAGCCAGCCTGGAGCCTACGAGCAGTACTTC
>TRBJ2-7|TRBV4-2|.|.
CASSQGTNYEQYF
TGTGCCAGCAGCCAAGGGACAAACTACGAGCAGTACTTC
>TRBJ2-5|TRBV7-9|.|.
CASYLGGATQETQYF
TGTGCCAGCTATTTAGGGGGGGCCACACAAGAGACCCAGTACTTC
>TRBJ2-2|TRBV7-2|.|.
CASSLAKGMVATGELFF
TGTGCCAGCAGCTTAGCGAAGGGGATGGTGGCCACCGGGGAGCTGTTTTTT
>TRBJ2-1|TRBV11-3|.|.
CASSFLQVEQFF
TGTGCCAGCAGCTTCCTGCAGGTTGAGCAGTTCTTC
>TRBJ1-1|TRBV5-1|.|TRBD1
CASSASGQMNTEAFF
TGCGCCAGCAGCGCGTCGGGACAGATGAACACTGAAGCTTTCTTT
>TRBJ2-7|TRBV19|.|TRBD2
CASRSSGRSYEQYF
TGTGCCAGTAGATCTAGCGGCAGGTCCTACGAGCAGTACTTC
>TRBJ1-1|TRBV21-1|.|.
CASSKPTLGVTEAFF
TGTGCCAGCAGCAAACCGACCTTAGGGGTCACTGAAGCTTTCTTT
>TRBJ2-7|TRBV7-9|.|.
CASSLQGTRYEQYF
TGTGCCAGCAGCTTACAAGGGACAAGGTACGAGCAGTACTTC
>TRBJ1-2|TRBV5-4|.|TRBD1
CASSPGQGIYGYTF
TGTGCCAGCTCCCCGGGACAGGGGATATATGGCTACACCTTC
>TRBJ2-2|TRBV5-4|.|.
CASSLASGNTGELFF
TGTGCCAGCAGCTTGGCGAGCGGGAACACCGGGGAGCTGTTTTTT
>TRBJ2-1|TRBV4-3|.|TRBD2
CASSQDLAGPYNEQFF
TGCGCCAGCAGCCAAGATCTAGCGGGTCCGTACAATGAGCAGTTCTTC
>TRBJ2-2|TRBV7-3|few|.
CASSMGTANTGELFF
TGTGCCAGCAGCATGGGTACAGCTAACACCGGGGAGCTGTTTTTT
>TRBJ1-5|TRBV28|.|TRBD1
CASSLSGQGPQPQHF
TGTGCCAGCAGTTTATCGGGACAGGGGCCCCAGCCCCAGCATTTT